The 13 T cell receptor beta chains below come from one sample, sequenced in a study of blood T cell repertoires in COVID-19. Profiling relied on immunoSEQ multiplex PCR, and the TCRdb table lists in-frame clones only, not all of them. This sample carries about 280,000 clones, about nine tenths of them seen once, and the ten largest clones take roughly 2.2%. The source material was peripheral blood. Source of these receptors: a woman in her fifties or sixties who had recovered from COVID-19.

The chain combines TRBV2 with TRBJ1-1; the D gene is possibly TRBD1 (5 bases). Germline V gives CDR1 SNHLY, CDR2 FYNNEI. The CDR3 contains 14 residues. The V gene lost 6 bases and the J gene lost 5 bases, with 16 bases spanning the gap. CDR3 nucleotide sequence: TGTGCCAGCAGGACAGAGTCTCTGGAGACTGAAGCTTTCTTT. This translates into CASRTESLETEAFF.

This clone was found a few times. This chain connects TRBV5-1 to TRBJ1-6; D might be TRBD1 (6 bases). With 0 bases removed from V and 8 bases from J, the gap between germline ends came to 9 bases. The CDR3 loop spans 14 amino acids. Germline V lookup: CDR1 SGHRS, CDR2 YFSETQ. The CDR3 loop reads CASSLDRDDSPLHF. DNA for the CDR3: TGCGCCAGCAGCTTGGACAGGGATGATTCACCCCTCCACTTT.

The CDR3 sequence: CASSLSGQGLETQYF. The CDR3, as DNA: TGTGCCAGCAGTTTATCTGGACAGGGGTTGGAGACCCAGTACTTC. The chain carries TRBV27 and TRBJ2-5, with TRBD1 matching over 9 bases. CDR1 and CDR2 from the germline V gene are MNHEY and SMNVEV (reference sequence). The CDR3 length is 15 residues. V lost 0 bases to trimming and J lost 5 bases; unmatched junction nucleotides: 4.

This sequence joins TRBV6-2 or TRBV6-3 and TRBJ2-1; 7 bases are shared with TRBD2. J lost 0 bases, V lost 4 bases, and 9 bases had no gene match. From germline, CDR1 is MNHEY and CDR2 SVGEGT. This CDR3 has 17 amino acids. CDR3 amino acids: CASSFTSTSLSYNEQFF. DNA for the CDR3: TGTGCCAGCAGTTTTACTTCGACTAGCCTCTCCTACAATGAGCAGTTCTTC.

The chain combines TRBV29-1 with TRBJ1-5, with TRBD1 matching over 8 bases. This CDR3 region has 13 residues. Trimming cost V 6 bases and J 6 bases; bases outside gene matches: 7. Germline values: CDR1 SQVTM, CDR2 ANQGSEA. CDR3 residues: CSVETGDAQPQHF. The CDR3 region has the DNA TGCAGCGTCGAGACAGGGGACGCTCAGCCCCAGCATTTT.

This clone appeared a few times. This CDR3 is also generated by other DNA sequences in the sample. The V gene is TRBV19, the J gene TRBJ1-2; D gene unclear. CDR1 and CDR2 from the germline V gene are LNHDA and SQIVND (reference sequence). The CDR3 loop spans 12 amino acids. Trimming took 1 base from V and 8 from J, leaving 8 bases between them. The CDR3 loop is CASSIVSGGYTF. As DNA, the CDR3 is TGTGCCAGTAGTATAGTGTCGGGGGGCTACACCTTC. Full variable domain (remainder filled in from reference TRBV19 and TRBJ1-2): DGGITQSPKYLFRKEGQNVTLSCEQNLNHDAMYWYRQDPGQGLRLIYYSQIVNDFQKGDIAEGYSVSREKKESFPLTVTSAQKNPTAFYLCASSIVSGGYTFGSGTRLTVV.

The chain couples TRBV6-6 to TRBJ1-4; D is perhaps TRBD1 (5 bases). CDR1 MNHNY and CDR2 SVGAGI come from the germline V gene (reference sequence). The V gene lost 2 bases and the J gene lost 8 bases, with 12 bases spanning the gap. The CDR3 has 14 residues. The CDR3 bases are TGTGCCAGCAGTTACGGCCAGGGTGGCGAAAAACTGTTTTTT. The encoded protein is CASSYGQGGEKLFF.

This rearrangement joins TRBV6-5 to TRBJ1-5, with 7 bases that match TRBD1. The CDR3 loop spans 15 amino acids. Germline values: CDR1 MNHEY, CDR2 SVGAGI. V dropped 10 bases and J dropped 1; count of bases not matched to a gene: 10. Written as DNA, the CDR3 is TGTGCCACCCGGGAGGGGGCGTCGAGCAATCAGCCCCAGCATTTT. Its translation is CATREGASSNQPQHF.

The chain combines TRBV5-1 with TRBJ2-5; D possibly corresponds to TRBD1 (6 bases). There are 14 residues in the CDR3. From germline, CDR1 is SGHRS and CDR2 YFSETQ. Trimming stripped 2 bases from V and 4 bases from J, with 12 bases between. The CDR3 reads CASSLRSRGETQYF. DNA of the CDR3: TGCGCCAGCAGCTTAAGGAGCAGGGGAGAGACCCAGTACTTC.

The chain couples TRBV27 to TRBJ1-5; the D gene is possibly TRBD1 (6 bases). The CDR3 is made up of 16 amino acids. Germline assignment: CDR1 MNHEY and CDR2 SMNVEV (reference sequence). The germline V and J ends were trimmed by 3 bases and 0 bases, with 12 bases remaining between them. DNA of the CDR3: TGTGCCAGCAGTTTGGGAGGGGGATATAGCAATCAGCCCCAGCATTTT. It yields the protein CASSLGGGYSNQPQHF.

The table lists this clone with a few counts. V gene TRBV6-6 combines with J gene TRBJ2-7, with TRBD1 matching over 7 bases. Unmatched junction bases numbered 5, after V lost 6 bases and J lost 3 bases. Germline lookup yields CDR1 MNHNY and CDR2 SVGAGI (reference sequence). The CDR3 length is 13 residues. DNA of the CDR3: TGTGCCAGCAGCATTGACAGGGACTACGAGCAGTACTTC. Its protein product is CASSIDRDYEQYF.

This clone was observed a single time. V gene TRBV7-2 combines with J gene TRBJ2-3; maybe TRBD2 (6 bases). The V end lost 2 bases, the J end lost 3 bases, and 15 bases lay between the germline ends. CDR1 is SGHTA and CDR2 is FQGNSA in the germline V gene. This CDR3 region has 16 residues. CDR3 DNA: TGTGCCAGCAGCTTACGGGGCTCGGCGGGGACAGATACGCAGTATTTT. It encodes CASSLRGSAGTDTQYF.

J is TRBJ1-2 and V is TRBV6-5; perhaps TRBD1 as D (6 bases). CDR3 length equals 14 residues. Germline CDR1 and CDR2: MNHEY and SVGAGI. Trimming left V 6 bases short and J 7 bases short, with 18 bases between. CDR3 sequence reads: CASSKPGGRFGYTF. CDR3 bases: TGTGCCAGCAGCAAACCCGGGGGGCGCTTTGGCTACACCTTC.